The rows below give T cell receptor beta chains drawn from one sample of a study of blood T cell repertoires in COVID-19. Method: immunoSEQ multiplex PCR; TCRdb's copy keeps in-frame clones and lacks some. The sample holds thousands of clones; 75% to 90% are singletons and the top ten take roughly 7.8%. The sample consisted of peripheral blood. These receptors came from a human donor with active COVID-19. The donor label of this sample is uncertain. The CDR3 runs from the conserved cysteine through the conserved F or W. The D gene is left open where the match is weak. Not every row has a clone size; where given, it reads once, few, many or a size class.

TRBD2,TRBV5-5,TRBJ2-5,.,CASSPGLAGALIQETQYF,TGTGCCAGCAGCCCGGGACTAGCGGGGGCCTTAATCCAAGAGACCCAGTACTTC
.,TRBV24-1,TRBJ1-5,.,CATSASAAGNYQPQHF,TGTGCCACCAGTGCCTCGGCGGCAGGGAATTATCAGCCCCAGCATTTT
.,TRBV29-1,TRBJ1-2,few,CSVAGGNIGEANYGYTF,TGCAGCGTCGCCGGGGGTAACATAGGAGAGGCTAACTATGGCTACACCTTC
TRBD2,TRBV18,TRBJ2-1,.,CASSLGTSGRKNEQFF,TGTGCCAGCTCACTGGGGACTAGCGGGAGGAAGAATGAGCAGTTCTTC
.,TRBV7-2,TRBJ1-2,.,CASSSRGSPDGYTF,TGTGCCAGCAGCTCTCGGGGGTCTCCTGATGGCTACACCTTC
.,TRBV5-1,TRBJ1-1,.,CASSALQGRNTEAFF,TGCGCCAGCAGCGCCTTACAGGGAAGAAACACTGAAGCTTTCTTT
.,TRBV7-3,TRBJ2-2,.,CASSLAGANTGELFF,TGTGCCAGCAGCTTAGCGGGGGCCAACACCGGGGAGCTGTTTTTT
TRBD1,TRBV6-5,TRBJ1-2,.,CASSSRTGLYGYTF,TGTGCCAGCAGTTCCAGGACAGGTCTCTATGGCTACACCTTC
TRBD1,TRBV6-1,TRBJ1-3,.,CASSGSRGIGGNTIYF,TGTGCCAGCAGTGGATCCAGGGGGATTGGTGGAAACACCATATATTTT
.,TRBV19,TRBJ2-2,.,CAIERYTGELFF,TGTGCCATCGAGCGGTACACCGGGGAGCTGTTTTTT
TRBD2,TRBV5-1,TRBJ2-3,.,CASSSQRGTSTDTQYF,TGCGCCAGCAGCTCCCAGCGGGGGACTAGCACAGATACGCAGTATTTT
.,TRBV20-1,TRBJ1-2,medium-sized,CSASLGVKANYGYTF,TGCAGTGCCAGTTTAGGGGTTAAGGCTAACTATGGCTACACCTTC
.,TRBV15,TRBJ1-5,.,CATSRDPLVQPQHF,TGTGCCACCAGCAGAGATCCCCTCGTGCAGCCCCAGCATTTT
.,TRBV9,TRBJ2-1,.,CASSDPHLSYNEQFF,TGTGCCAGCAGCGACCCCCACTTAAGCTACAATGAGCAGTTCTTC
.,TRBV7-9,TRBJ2-3,few,CASSLGLPTDTQYF,TGTGCCAGCAGCTTAGGTCTACCCACAGATACGCAGTATTTT
TRBD1,TRBV18,TRBJ1-1,.,CASSPWQGGDSMNTEAFF,TGTGCCAGCTCACCGTGGCAGGGGGGAGATTCCATGAACACTGAAGCTTTCTTT
.,TRBV27,TRBJ2-1,.,CASSWRQPPYNEQFF,TGTGCCAGCAGTTGGCGACAGCCTCCCTACAATGAGCAGTTCTTC
.,TRBV5-1,TRBJ1-4,.,CASSLWANEKLFF,TGCGCCAGCAGCTTGTGGGCGAATGAAAAACTGTTTTTT
TRBD1,TRBV5-6,TRBJ1-1,.,CASSALTGGTEAFF,TGTGCCAGCAGCGCGTTAACAGGGGGGACTGAAGCTTTCTTT
.,TRBV5-6,TRBJ1-3,once,CASSLGQSRNTIYF,TGTGCCAGCAGCTTGGGTCAATCCAGAAACACCATATATTTT
TRBD1,TRBV7-9,TRBJ2-7,.,CASSLNRGRFEQYF,TGTGCCAGCAGCTTAAACAGGGGGCGGTTCGAGCAGTACTTC
TRBD2,TRBV3-1/TRBV3-2,TRBJ2-2,few,CASSSRAGAGGELFF,TGTGCCAGCAGCTCCCGAGCGGGGGCCGGCGGGGAGCTGTTTTTT
.,TRBV10-3,TRBJ2-7,few,CATGDTDYEQYF,TGTGCCACAGGGGACACAGACTACGAGCAGTACTTC